This TCR beta chain was recorded in a study of cytomegalovirus exposure and HLA in healthy donors. Germline V gene sequence: CDR1 SGHAT, CDR2 FQNNGV. The V end was cut by 5 bases, the J end by 5 bases, with 12 bases between. The CDR3 contains 13 residues. Here immunoSEQ multiplex PCR was the method, and the copy in TCRdb shows in-frame clones only, minus some. The repertoire has approximately 240,000 clones, 75% to 95% of them found once; the top ten carry around 1.1%. The chain recombines TRBV11-2 with TRBJ1-1; D unclear. Sequences were obtained from PBMCs. The sequence was collected from a woman younger than 30 in good health and CMV-seronegative. CDR3 DNA sequence: TGTGCCAGCAGCGCCCGGACGGGGACTGAAGCTTTCTTT. Protein sequence: CASSARTGTEAFF. Supplemented by reference TRBV11-2 and TRBJ1-1, the full variable domain reads EAGVAQSPRYKIIEKRQSVAFWCNPISGHATLYWYQQILGQGPKLLIQFQNNGVVDDSQLPKDRFSAERLKGVDSTLKIQPAKLEDSAVYLCASSARTGTEAFFGQGTRLTVV.